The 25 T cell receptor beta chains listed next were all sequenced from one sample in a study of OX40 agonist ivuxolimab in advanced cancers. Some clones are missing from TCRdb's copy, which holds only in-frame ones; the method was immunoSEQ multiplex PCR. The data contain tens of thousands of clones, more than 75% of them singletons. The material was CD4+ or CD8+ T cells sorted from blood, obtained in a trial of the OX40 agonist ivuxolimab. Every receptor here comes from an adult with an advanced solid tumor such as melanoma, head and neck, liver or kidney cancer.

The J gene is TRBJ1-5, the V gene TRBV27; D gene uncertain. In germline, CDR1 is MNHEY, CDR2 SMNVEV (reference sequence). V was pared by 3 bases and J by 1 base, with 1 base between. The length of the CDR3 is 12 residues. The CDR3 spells CASSFSNQPQHF. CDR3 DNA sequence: TGTGCCAGCAGTTTCAGCAATCAGCCCCAGCATTTT.

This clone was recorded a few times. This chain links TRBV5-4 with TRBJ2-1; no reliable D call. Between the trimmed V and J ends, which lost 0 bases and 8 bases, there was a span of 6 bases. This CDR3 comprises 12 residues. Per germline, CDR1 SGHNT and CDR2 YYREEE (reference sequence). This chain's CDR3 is CASSLAVDEQFF. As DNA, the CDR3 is TGTGCCAGCAGCTTGGCAGTAGATGAGCAGTTCTTC.

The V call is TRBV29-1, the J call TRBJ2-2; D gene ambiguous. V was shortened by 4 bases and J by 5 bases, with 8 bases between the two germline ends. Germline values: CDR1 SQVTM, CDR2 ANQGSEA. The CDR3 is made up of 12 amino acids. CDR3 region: CSVVGRTGELFF. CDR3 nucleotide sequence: TGCAGCGTTGTCGGCAGGACCGGGGAGCTGTTTTTT.

CDR3 protein: CASSSWTSQETQYF. The DNA of the CDR3 is TGTGCCAGCAGCTCTTGGACTAGCCAAGAGACCCAGTACTTC. V gene TRBV7-9 combines with J gene TRBJ2-5; 7 nucleotides line up with TRBD2. This CDR3 comprises 14 residues. The J segment lost 1 base and the V segment lost 4 bases, leaving 3 bases of the junction unmatched. CDR1 and CDR2 from the germline V gene are SEHNR and FQNEAQ (reference sequence).

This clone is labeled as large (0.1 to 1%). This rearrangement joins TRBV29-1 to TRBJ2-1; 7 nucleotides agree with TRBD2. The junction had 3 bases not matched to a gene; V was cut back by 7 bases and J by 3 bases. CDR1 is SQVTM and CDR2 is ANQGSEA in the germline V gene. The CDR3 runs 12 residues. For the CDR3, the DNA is TGCAGCGCCCAGCGGGACTACAATGAGCAGTTCTTC. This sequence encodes CSAQRDYNEQFF.

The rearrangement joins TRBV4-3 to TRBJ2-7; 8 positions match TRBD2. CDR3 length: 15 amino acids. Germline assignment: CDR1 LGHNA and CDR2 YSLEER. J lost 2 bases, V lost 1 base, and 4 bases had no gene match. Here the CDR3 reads CASSQGDSGAYEQYF. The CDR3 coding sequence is TGCGCCAGCAGCCAAGGGGATAGCGGGGCCTACGAGCAGTACTTC.

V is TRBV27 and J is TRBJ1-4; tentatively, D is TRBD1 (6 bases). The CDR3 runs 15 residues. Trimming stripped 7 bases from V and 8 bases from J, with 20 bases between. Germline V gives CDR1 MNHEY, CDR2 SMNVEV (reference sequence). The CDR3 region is CASKPGTSIQEKLFF. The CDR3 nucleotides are TGTGCCAGCAAACCCGGGACATCGATTCAGGAAAAACTGTTTTTT.

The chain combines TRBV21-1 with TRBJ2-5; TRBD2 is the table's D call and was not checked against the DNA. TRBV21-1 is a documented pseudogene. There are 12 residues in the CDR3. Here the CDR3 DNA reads TGTGCCAGCAGCAGGTCGGAAGAGACCCAGTACTTC. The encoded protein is CASSRSEETQYF.

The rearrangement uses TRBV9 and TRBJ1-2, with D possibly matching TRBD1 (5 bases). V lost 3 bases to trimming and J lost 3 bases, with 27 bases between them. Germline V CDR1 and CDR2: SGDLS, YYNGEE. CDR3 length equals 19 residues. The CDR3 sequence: CASSDLRIESGGVDYGYTF. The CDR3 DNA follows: TGTGCCAGCAGCGACCTCAGAATCGAAAGTGGAGGGGTGGACTATGGCTACACCTTC.

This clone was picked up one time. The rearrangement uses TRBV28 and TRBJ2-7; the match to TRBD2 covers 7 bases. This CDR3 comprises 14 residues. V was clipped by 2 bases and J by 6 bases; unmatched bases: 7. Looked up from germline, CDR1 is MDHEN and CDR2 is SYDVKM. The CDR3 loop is CASSLRRENREQYF. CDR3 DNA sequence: TGTGCCAGCAGTTTACGGCGGGAGAACCGCGAGCAGTACTTC.

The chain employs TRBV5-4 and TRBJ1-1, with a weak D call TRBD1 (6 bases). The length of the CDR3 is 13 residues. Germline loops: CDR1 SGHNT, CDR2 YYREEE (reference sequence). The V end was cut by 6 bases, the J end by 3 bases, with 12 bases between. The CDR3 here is CASNTWGHTEAFF. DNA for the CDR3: TGTGCCAGCAACACTTGGGGGCACACTGAAGCTTTCTTT.

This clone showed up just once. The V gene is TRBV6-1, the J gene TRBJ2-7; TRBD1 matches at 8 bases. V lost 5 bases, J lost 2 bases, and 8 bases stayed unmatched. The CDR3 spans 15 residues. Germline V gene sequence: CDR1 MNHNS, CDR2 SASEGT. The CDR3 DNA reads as TGTGCCAGCAGTCCGAGACAGGGGAGAGCCTACGAGCAGTACTTC. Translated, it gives CASSPRQGRAYEQYF.

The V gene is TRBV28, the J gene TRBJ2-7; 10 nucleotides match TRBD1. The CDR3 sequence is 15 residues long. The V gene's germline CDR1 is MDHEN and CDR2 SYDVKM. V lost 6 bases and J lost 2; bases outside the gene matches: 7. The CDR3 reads CASRDGQGVAYEQYF. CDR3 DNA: TGTGCCAGCAGAGACGGACAGGGGGTAGCCTACGAGCAGTACTTC.

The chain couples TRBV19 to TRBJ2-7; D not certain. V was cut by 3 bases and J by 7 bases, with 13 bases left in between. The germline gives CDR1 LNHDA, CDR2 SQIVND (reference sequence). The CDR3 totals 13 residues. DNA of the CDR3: TGTGCCAGTAGTATTTTGTTGTGGGAAGAGCAGTACTTC. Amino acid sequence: CASSILLWEEQYF.

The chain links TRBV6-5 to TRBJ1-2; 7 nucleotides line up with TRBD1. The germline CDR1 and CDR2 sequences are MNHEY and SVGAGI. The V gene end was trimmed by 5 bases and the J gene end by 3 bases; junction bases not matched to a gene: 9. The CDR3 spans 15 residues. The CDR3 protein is CASSAGQVAYYGYTF. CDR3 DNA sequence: TGTGCCAGCAGTGCAGGACAGGTAGCATACTATGGCTACACCTTC.

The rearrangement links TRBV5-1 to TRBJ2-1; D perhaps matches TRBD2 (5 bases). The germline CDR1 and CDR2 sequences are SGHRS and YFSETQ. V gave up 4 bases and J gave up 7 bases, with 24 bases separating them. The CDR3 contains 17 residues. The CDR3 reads CASSPDIGRLALNEQFF. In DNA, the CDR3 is TGCGCCAGCAGCCCCGACATCGGGCGGCTAGCACTTAATGAGCAGTTCTTC.

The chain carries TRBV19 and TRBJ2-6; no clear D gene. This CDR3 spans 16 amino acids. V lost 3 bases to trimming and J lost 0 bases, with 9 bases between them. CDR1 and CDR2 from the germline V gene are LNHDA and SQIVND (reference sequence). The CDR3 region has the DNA TGTGCCAGTAGTATCCCCGGAGTCTCTGGGGCCAACGTCCTGACTTTC. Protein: CASSIPGVSGANVLTF.

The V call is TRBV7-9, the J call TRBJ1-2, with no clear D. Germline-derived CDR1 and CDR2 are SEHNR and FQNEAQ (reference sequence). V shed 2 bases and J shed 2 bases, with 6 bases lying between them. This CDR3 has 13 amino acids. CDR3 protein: CASSLNRNYGYTF. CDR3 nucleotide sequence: TGTGCCAGCAGCTTAAACCGGAACTATGGCTACACCTTC.

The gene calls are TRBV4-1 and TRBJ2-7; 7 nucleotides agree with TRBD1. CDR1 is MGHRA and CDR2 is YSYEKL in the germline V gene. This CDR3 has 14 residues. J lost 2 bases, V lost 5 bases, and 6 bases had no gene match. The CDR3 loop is CASSRDSGTYEQYF. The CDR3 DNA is TGCGCCAGCAGCAGGGACAGCGGAACCTACGAGCAGTACTTC.

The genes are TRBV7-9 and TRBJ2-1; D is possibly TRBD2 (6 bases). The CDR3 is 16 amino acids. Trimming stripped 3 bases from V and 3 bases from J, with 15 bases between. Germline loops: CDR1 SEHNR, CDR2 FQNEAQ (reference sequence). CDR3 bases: TGTGCCAGCAGCTTGAAATTAGCGGCTTTCTACAATGAGCAGTTCTTC. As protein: CASSLKLAAFYNEQFF.

CDR3 in amino acids: CASSFQGAAANEKLFF. In DNA, the CDR3 is TGTGCCAGCAGCTTCCAGGGGGCGGCAGCTAATGAAAAACTGTTTTTT. V gene TRBV11-2 combines with J gene TRBJ1-4; 8 nucleotides match TRBD1. With 3 bases clipped from V and 3 bases from J, the junction kept 6 bases outside the gene matches. Germline V gene sequence: CDR1 SGHAT, CDR2 FQNNGV. The CDR3 extends over 16 amino acids. Combining the CDR3 with reference TRBV11-2 and TRBJ1-4 gives the whole variable domain EAGVAQSPRYKIIEKRQSVAFWCNPISGHATLYWYQQILGQGPKLLIQFQNNGVVDDSQLPKDRFSAERLKGVDSTLKIQPAKLEDSAVYLCASSFQGAAANEKLFFGSGTQLSVL.

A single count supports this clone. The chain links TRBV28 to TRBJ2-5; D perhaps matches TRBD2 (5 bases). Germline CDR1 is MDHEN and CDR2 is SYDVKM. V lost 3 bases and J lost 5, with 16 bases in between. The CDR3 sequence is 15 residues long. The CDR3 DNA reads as TGTGCCAGCAGTTTGTTGGATGGCTCGGGGGAGACCCAGTACTTC. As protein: CASSLLDGSGETQYF. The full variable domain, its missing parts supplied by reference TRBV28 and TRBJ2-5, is DVKVTQSSRYLVKRTGEKVFLECVQDMDHENMFWYRQDPGLGLRLIYFSYDVKMKEKGDIPEGYSVSREKKERFSLILESASTNQTSMYLCASSLLDGSGETQYFGPGTRLLVL.

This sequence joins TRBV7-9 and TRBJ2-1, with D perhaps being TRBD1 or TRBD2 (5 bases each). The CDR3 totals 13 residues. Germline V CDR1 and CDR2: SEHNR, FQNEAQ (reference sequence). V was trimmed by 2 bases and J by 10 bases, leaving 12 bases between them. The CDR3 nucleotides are TGTGCCAGCAGCTTATCATCCCGGGGCGAGCAGTTCTTC. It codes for CASSLSSRGEQFF.

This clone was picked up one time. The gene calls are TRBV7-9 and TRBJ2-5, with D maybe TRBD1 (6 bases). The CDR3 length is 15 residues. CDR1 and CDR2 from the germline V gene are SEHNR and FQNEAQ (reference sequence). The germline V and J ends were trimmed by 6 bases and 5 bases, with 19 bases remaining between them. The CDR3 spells CASSTGHQFPETQYF. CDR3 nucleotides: TGTGCCAGCAGTACGGGACACCAATTCCCGGAGACCCAGTACTTC.

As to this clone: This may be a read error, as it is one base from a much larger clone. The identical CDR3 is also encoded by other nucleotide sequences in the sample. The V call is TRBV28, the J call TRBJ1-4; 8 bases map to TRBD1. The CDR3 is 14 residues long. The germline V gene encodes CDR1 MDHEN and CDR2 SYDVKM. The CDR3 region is CASSSWTGNEKLFF. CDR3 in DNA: TGCGCCAGCAGTTCTTGGACAGGGAATGAAAAACTGTTTTTT. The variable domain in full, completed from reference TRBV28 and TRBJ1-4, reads DVKVTQSSRYLVKRTGEKVFLECVQDMDHENMFWYRQDPGLGLRLIYFSYDVKMKEKGDIPEGYSVSREKKERFSLILESASTNQTSMYLCASSSWTGNEKLFFGSGTQLSVL.